This TCR beta chain appears in the sequencing data of a study of OX40 agonist ivuxolimab in advanced cancers. Background on the study: In three patients, partial responses were observed, one with hepatocellular carcinoma and two with cutaneous melanoma. General study findings and limits: The average count of expanded clones was higher among CD8+ T cells than among CD4+. Some nonresponders likewise displayed low normalized T-cell clonal expansion.

This clone showed up just a few times. What it recognizes is unknown. This table comes from immunoSEQ multiplex PCR, and its TCRdb copy is limited to in-frame clones, with some not included. The repertoire consists of about 50,000 clones, with roughly 93% occurring once and the leading ten covering about 18%. Germline V gene sequence: CDR1 SEHNR, CDR2 FQNEAQ (reference sequence). The CDR3 loop spans 14 amino acids. V lost 5 bases, J lost 0 bases, and 8 bases lay in between. Sequencing was performed on CD4+ or CD8+ T cells sorted from blood, taken in a trial of the OX40 agonist ivuxolimab. The TCR was taken from an adult with an advanced solid tumor such as melanoma, head and neck, liver or kidney cancer. The chain couples TRBV7-9 to TRBJ1-5; D ambiguous. CDR3 amino acids: CASSPGPSNQPQHF. The CDR3 nucleotides read TGTGCCAGCAGCCCCGGACCTAGCAATCAGCCCCAGCATTTT.